The entry below describes one TCR beta chain. Its antigen is still unknown. The sample is drawn from a study of siplizumab effects on memory and regulatory T cells. Only in-frame clones appear in the TCRdb table, and some are missing; sequencing was by immunoSEQ multiplex PCR. The repertoire holds just over 60,000 clones, with less than 80% as singletons. Findings and caveats of the study: Naive T cells seemed more diverse than memory cells and seemed major alloresponse contributors.

Input material: memory CD4+ T cells sorted from blood. This clonotype was obtained from a human donor in good health.

The CDR3: CASSPGDRVVPEAFF. The CDR3 DNA reads TGCGCCAGCAGCCCGGGGGACAGGGTGGTCCCTGAAGCTTTCTTT. The chain combines TRBV5-1 with TRBJ1-1; 9 bases are a match to TRBD1. Germline V gene lookup returns CDR1 SGHRS and CDR2 YFSETQ. After removal of 4 bases from V and 6 bases from J, the junction contained 10 bases not matched to a gene. CDR3 length equals 15 residues.